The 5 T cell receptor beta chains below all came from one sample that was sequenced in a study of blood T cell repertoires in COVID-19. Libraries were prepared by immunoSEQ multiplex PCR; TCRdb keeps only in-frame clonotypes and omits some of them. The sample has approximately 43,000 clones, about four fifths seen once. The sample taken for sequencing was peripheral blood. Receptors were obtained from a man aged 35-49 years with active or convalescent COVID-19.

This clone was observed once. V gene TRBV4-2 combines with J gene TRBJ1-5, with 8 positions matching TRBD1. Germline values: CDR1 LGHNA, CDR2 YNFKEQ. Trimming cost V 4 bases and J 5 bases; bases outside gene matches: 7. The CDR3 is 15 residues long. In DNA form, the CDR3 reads TGTGCCAGCAGCCCCGGGAGGACAGGGTATCAGCCCCAGCATTTT. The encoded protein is CASSPGRTGYQPQHF.

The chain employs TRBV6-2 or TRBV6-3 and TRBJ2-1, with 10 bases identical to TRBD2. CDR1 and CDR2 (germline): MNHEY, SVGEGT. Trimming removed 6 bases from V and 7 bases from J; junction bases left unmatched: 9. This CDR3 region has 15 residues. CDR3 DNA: TGTGCCAGCAGCCCGTCCTCACTAGCGGGGAATGAGCAGTTCTTC. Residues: CASSPSSLAGNEQFF.

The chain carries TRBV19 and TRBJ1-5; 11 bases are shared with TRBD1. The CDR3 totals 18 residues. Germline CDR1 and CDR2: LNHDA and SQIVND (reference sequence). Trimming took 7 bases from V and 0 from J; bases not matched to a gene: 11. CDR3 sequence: CASNPTGTGGVSNQPQHF. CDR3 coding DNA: TGTGCCAGTAACCCCACCGGGACAGGGGGGGTTAGCAATCAGCCCCAGCATTTT.

CDR3 nucleotides: TGTGCCAGTTTGACCAGACCGGGACAGATGAACACTGAAGCTTTCTTT. The encoded protein is CASLTRPGQMNTEAFF. The chain uses TRBV19 and TRBJ1-1; TRBD1 aligns across 7 bases. The CDR3 totals 16 residues. With V trimmed by 8 bases and J by 0 bases, 12 bases remained unmatched. CDR1 LNHDA and CDR2 SQIVND come from the germline V gene (reference sequence).

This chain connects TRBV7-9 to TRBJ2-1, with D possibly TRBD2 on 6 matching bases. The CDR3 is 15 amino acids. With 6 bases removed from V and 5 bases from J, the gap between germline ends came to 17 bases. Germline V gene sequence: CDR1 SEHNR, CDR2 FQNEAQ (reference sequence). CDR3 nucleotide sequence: TGTGCCAGCAGGGAGAGGAGGGCCGGGAACAATGAGCAGTTCTTC. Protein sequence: CASRERRAGNNEQFF.